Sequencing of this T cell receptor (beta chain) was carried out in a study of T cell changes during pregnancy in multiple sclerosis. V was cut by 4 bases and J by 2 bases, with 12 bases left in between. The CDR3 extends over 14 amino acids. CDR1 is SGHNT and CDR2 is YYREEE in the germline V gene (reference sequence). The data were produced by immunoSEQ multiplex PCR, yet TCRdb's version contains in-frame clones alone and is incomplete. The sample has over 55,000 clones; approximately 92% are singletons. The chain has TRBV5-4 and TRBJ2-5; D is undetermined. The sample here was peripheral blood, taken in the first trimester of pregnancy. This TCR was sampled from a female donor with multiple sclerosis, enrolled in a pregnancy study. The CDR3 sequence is CASSATTTQETQYF. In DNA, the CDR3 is TGTGCCAGCAGCGCTACGACAACGCAAGAGACCCAGTACTTC.